One sample yielded the 10 T cell receptor beta chains listed below, sequenced in a study of shared clonotypes between healthy human individuals. The repertoire was sequenced with immunoSEQ multiplex PCR; TCRdb's copy has only in-frame clones and lacks some. The sample includes some 1 million clones, about 75% seen only once; the top ten take around 1.4%. Specimen: memory CD4+ T cells sorted from blood. The subset: CD45RA-negative fraction. The origin of the receptors is a man younger than 35 in good health.

As regards this clone: At one end, the junction sequence differs from germline, possibly due to a read error. The chain employs TRBV5-6 and TRBJ2-1, with 13 bases fitting TRBD2. CDR3 size: 15 residues. From germline, CDR1 is SGHDT and CDR2 YYEEEE. The CDR3 DNA reads as TGTGCCAGCAGGTTGGGACTAGCGGGATACAATGAGCAGTTCTTC. This encodes CASRLGLAGYNEQFF.

V usage is TRBV18 and J usage is TRBJ2-7; no firm D call. V lost 3 bases and J lost 5, with 5 bases in between. The germline V gene has CDR1 KGHSH and CDR2 LQKENI. This CDR3 is built from 11 residues. CDR3 amino acids: CASSPKNEQYF. DNA of the CDR3: TGTGCCAGCTCACCCAAGAACGAGCAGTACTTC.

The genes are TRBV30 and TRBJ1-2; no clear D. CDR1 and CDR2 from the germline V gene are GTSNPN and SVGIG (reference sequence). Trimming pared 3 bases from V and 8 bases from J, leaving 19 bases between. This CDR3 spans 14 amino acids. The CDR3 reads CAWRRTGLRSGYTF. CDR3 DNA: TGTGCCTGGAGGAGGACGGGCCTACGGTCAGGCTACACCTTC.

In this sample, this clone turned up a few times. The chain joins TRBV18 to TRBJ1-1, with TRBD1 matching 7 bases. CDR3 length: 16 amino acids. The germline gives CDR1 KGHSH, CDR2 LQKENI. The junction had 9 bases not matched to a gene; V was cut back by 3 bases and J by 2 bases. The CDR3 nucleotides read TGTGCCAGCTCACCCAAGACAGGGCATATCAACACTGAAGCTTTCTTT. Its translation: CASSPKTGHINTEAFF.

For the CDR3, the DNA is TGTGCCAGCAGCCAAGGGACTGGTGGGTGGTACGAGCAGTACTTC. It translates to CASSQGTGGWYEQYF. V gene TRBV14 combines with J gene TRBJ2-7, with D perhaps TRBD2 (5 bases). Trimming took 1 base from V and 4 from J, leaving 14 bases between them. The CDR3 has 15 residues. Germline CDR1 and CDR2: SGHDN and FVKESK. The full variable domain, in which reference TRBV14 and TRBJ2-7 provide the parts outside the CDR3, is EAGVTQFPSHSVIEKGQTVTLRCDPISGHDNLYWYRRVMGKEIKFLLHFVKESKQDESGMPNNRFLAERTGGTYSTLKVQPAELEDSGVYFCASSQGTGGWYEQYFGPGTRLTVT.

CDR3 in amino acids: CASSEGTGGGYGYTF. The CDR3 nucleotides read TGTGCCAGCAGTGAAGGGACAGGGGGCGGCTATGGCTACACCTTC. The rearrangement uses TRBV2 and TRBJ1-2, with 11 positions matching TRBD1. The V and J ends lost 1 base and 4 bases, in that order; junction bases with no gene match: 2. CDR1 SNHLY and CDR2 FYNNEI come from the germline V gene. This CDR3 contains 15 residues.

The table lists this clone with a count of one. The chain links TRBV10-3 to TRBJ2-5; 10 positions agree with TRBD2. The CDR3 has 12 residues. Losses at the gene ends were 8 bases for V and 4 bases for J; bases not matched to a gene: 1. Germline-derived CDR1 and CDR2 are ENHRY and SYGVKD. CDR3 protein: CAIASGRETQYF. The CDR3 nucleotides are TGTGCCATCGCTAGCGGGAGAGAGACCCAGTACTTC.

J is TRBJ2-1 and V is TRBV12-5; TRBD1 matches at 11 bases. CDR3 length: 19 residues. Unmatched junction bases numbered 11, after V lost 0 bases and J lost 4 bases. Germline-derived CDR1 and CDR2 are LGHNT and FRNRAP. CDR3 sequence reads: CASGLVRGPGTGGYNEQFF. The CDR3 DNA reads as TGTGCTAGTGGTTTGGTACGAGGGCCGGGGACAGGGGGGTACAATGAGCAGTTCTTC.

Of note for this clone: The same CDR3 is also encoded by other DNA sequences in this sample. V and J are TRBV2 and TRBJ2-6; D not certain. Germline V gives CDR1 SNHLY, CDR2 FYNNEI. V shed 4 bases and J shed 0 bases, with 4 bases lying between them. The CDR3 has 14 amino acids. CDR3 protein: CASSVSSGANVLTF. The CDR3, as DNA: TGTGCCAGCAGTGTCAGCTCTGGGGCCAACGTCCTGACTTTC.

The chain combines TRBV11-3 with TRBJ2-7; 7 nucleotides line up with TRBD1. The trim removed 8 bases at V and 3 bases at J, leaving 13 bases unmatched. The CDR3 loop spans 15 amino acids. The germline CDR1 and CDR2 sequences are SGHNT and YENEEA. The CDR3: CASRLQGSLVYEQYF. The CDR3 nucleotides are TGTGCCAGCCGTCTACAGGGGTCGTTAGTCTACGAGCAGTACTTC. Filled out from reference TRBV11-3 and TRBJ2-7, the complete variable domain reads EAGVVQSPRYKIIEKKQPVAFWCNPISGHNTLYWYLQNLGQGPELLIRYENEEAVDDSQLPKDRFSAERLKGVDSTLKIQPAELGDSAVYLCASRLQGSLVYEQYFGPGTRLTVT.